This T cell receptor beta chain stems from a study of spatial heterogeneity in lung cancer. Study outcomes and limitations: The study found that expanded intratumoral alpha and beta TCR counts tracked tumor mutation counts.

TCRdb called the 5' RACE reads again in MiXCR, with one record for every CDR3 protein. In the table there are some 9,800 distinct CDR3 sequences, under 70% of which are singletons. The CDR3 is 12 residues long. The germline gives CDR1 SGHNT, CDR2 YYREEE (reference sequence). V was pared by 4 bases and J by 8 bases, with 9 bases between. The time point: sample taken at primary tumor resection. As for this clonotype: Antigen: not known.

This clonotype was obtained from a female donor with early-stage non-small cell lung cancer. Specimen: lung tumor tissue, collected at surgery. The V call is TRBV5-4, the J call TRBJ2-2; D call uncertain. The CDR3 spells CASSPVGGELFF. Here the CDR3 DNA reads TGTGCCAGCAGCCCGGTCGGAGGGGAGCTGTTTTTT.